This TCR beta chain is drawn from a study of post-analysis software for immune sequencing data. The study's findings and limits: When the samples were clustered directly with F measure, those that had been prepared in the same batch showed strong co-clustering. Among roughly 5 TRBV segments more frequent in patients than controls were TRBV5-6, TRBV5-1 and TRBV20-1. Significantly lower normalized Chao1 diversity was seen in multiple sclerosis patients than in controls.

With regard to this clonotype: Its antigen is currently unknown. One base away lies a much larger clone, so this may be a sequencing read error.

cDNA libraries for TCR beta contained unique molecular identifiers. MiXCR, applied by TCRdb to the PCR reads, yields one record per CDR3 protein. The sample consists of some 260,000 distinct CDR3 sequences, 35% to 40% of them appearing once. In germline, CDR1 is SGDLS, CDR2 YYNGEE. The CDR3 is made up of 13 amino acids. The receptor's source is a girl aged 5-17 years with multiple sclerosis. Sequences were obtained from blood. The chain joins TRBV9 to TRBJ2-1; possibly TRBD1 or TRBD2 for D (6 bases each). CDR3 loop: CASSVEMRGERFF. CDR3 DNA: TGTGCCAGCAGCGTAGAAATGAGGGGGGAGCGGTTCTTC.